Sequencing of this TCR beta chain was carried out in a study of tumor and adjacent non-tumor tissue in lung cancer. Study-wide results and caveats: Tumor tissue had significantly higher TCR diversity than normal lung.

Regarding this clonotype: Its antigen is unidentified.

A modified ARM-PCR protocol with three rounds of nested PCR amplified TCRbeta. MiXCR, applied by TCRdb to the multiplex PCR reads, yields one record per CDR3 protein. The sample holds around 82,000 distinct CDR3 sequences, roughly 80% seen once. The germline V gene has CDR1 SGHDT and CDR2 YYEEEE. CDR3 length: 13 residues. RNA was extracted from bulk tissue without any cell sorting. More than 3 cm separated this lung sample from the edge of the tumor. V gene TRBV5-6 combines with J gene TRBJ1-1, with D perhaps matching TRBD1 (5 bases). This clonotype was obtained from a man in his sixties with non-small cell lung cancer. The sample comprised distant non-tumor lung tissue. The CDR3 sequence: CAKSLLQGSEAFF. CDR3 coding DNA: TGTGCTAAGAGCTTGCTTCAGGGCAGTGAAGCTTTCTTT.